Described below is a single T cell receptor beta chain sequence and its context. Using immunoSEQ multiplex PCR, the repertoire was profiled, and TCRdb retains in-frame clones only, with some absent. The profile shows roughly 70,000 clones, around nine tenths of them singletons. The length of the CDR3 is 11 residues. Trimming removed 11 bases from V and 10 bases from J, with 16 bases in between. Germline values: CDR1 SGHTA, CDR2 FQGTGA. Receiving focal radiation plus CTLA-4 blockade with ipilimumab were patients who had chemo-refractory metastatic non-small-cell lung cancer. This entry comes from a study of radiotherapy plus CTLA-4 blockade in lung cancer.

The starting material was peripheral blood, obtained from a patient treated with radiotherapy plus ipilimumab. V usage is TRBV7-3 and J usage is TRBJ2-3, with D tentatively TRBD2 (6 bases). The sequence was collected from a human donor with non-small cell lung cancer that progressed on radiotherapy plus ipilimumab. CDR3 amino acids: CASQLEGPQYF. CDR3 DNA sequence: TGTGCCTCTCAACTGGAGGGGCCGCAGTATTTT.